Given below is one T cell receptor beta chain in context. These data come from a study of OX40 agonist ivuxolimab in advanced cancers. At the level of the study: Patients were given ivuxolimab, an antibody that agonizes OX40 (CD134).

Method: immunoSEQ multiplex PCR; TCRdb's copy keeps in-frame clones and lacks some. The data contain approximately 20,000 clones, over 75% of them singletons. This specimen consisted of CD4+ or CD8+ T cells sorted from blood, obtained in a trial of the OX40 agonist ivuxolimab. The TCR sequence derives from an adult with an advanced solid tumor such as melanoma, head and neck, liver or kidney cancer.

The CDR3 bases are TGTGCCAGCAGTTTCCGGACAGGGGGGGACTATGGCTACACCTTC. The encoded protein is CASSFRTGGDYGYTF. The gene calls are TRBV27 and TRBJ1-2; 10 nucleotides agree with TRBD1. The CDR3 contains 15 residues. After removal of 3 bases from V and 3 bases from J, the junction contained 4 bases not matched to a gene. CDR1 and CDR2 (germline): MNHEY, SMNVEV (reference sequence).